A selection of T cell receptor beta chains follows, all from one sample in a study of blood T cells in healthy people across ages. TCRdb reprocessed the 5' RACE reads via MiXCR and lists one record per CDR3 protein. The data hold fewer than 900,000 distinct CDR3 sequences, with around 36% observed a single time. Sequencing was done on a sample of blood. The receptors derive from a man younger than 30 in good health. Each CDR3 is given with its conserved first and last residue. The order of the fields is clone size, V gene, D gene, J gene, CDR3 DNA, CDR3 protein. A D gene is named only where the DNA matches it firmly. Expanded clones are given a class, and other clones once, few, many or no size at all.

>few|TRBV4-1|.|TRBJ1-5
TGCGCCAGCAGCATCTTCGGGACACGGGGCGAGCCCCAGCATTTT
CASSIFGTRGEPQHF
>many|TRBV6-5|TRBD1|TRBJ2-7
TGTGCCAGCAGTTACTCAGGGACAGGGGGCACCTACGAGCAGTACTTC
CASSYSGTGGTYEQYF
>.|TRBV5-1|TRBD1|TRBJ2-2
TGCGCCGGCAGTCCAGGGGGCTCTACCGGGGAGCTGTTTTTT
CAGSPGGSTGELFF
>.|TRBV4-2|.|TRBJ2-7
TGTGCCAGCAGCCAAGATCGGGGGCGGGACAGCCTCACCTACGAGCAGTACTTC
CASSQDRGRDSLTYEQYF
>once|TRBV28|.|TRBJ2-5
TGTGCCGGCAGACCCCCGGGGAACCAAGAGACCCAGTACTTC
CAGRPPGNQETQYF
>.|TRBV5-1|TRBD1|TRBJ2-4
TGCGCCAGCAGCTTGGAAGGGGGCGAGCCCAAAAACATTCAGTACTTC
CASSLEGGEPKNIQYF
>many|TRBV7-2|.|TRBJ2-7
TGTGCCAGCAGCACTCGGGACCCACCCTACGAGCAGTACTTC
CASSTRDPPYEQYF
>many|TRBV3-1|.|TRBJ2-3
TGTGCCAGCAGCCAAGATGTGGCGACAGATACGCAGTATTTT
CASSQDVATDTQYF
>.|TRBV27|TRBD1|TRBJ1-1
TGTGCCAGCGCACATGACAGGGCAAACACTGAAGCTTTCTTT
CASAHDRANTEAFF
>.|TRBV12-3/TRBV12-4|TRBD1|TRBJ1-6
TGTGCCAGCAGGGGACAGACGGCACCCCTCCACTTT
CASRGQTAPLHF
>many|TRBV5-1|TRBD1|TRBJ2-1
TGTGCCAGCAGCCTCGGACAGGGGGCAGGAAATGAGCAGTTCTTC
CASSLGQGAGNEQFF
>.|TRBV20-1|.|TRBJ2-7
TGCAGTGCTAGAGTGGACAGCGACGAGCAGTACTTC
CSARVDSDEQYF
>.|TRBV20-1|TRBD1|TRBJ1-1
TGCAGTGCTAGAGCTACAGGGGGCACTGAAGCTTTCTTT
CSARATGGTEAFF
>.|TRBV10-3|.|TRBJ1-3
TGTGCCATCAGTCGCAGTATAATCGCCATCGGAAACACCATGTATTTT
CAISRSIIAIGNTMYF
>many|TRBV9|.|TRBJ2-1
TGTGCCAGCAGCCCTCGGGGCAACAATGAGCAGTTCTTC
CASSPRGNNEQFF
>many|TRBV20-1|.|TRBJ2-7
TGCAGTGCAAAGGACGGCCTGAACGAGCAGTACTTC
CSAKDGLNEQYF
>many|TRBV7-2|TRBD1|TRBJ2-3
TGTGCCAGCAGCCAACAGGGGGGTAGAGATACGCAGTATTTT
CASSQQGGRDTQYF
>.|TRBV2|.|TRBJ2-5
TGTGCCAGCAGTGAAGCGACAGAGACCCAGTACTTC
CASSEATETQYF
>.|TRBV7-2|TRBD2|TRBJ2-5
TGTGCCAGCAGCTTACCGGGACTAGCGGGAGGAGGGGAGCAGTACTTC
CASSLPGLAGGGEQYF
>.|TRBV5-5|.|TRBJ1-4
TGTGCCAGCAGCTTGTTTAATCAAAAACTGTTTTTT
CASSLFNQKLFF
>few|TRBV2|.|TRBJ2-5
TGTGCCAGCAGGACCGAGACCGAGACCCAGTACTTC
CASRTETETQYF
>few|TRBV27|TRBD2|TRBJ2-1
TGTGCCAGCAGTCCCAAACGGACTAGCGGGGGCCGGTTCTTC
CASSPKRTSGGRFF
>.|TRBV13|.|TRBJ1-2
TGTGCCAGCAGCTCCCAGGGGAGATATGGCTACACCTTC
CASSSQGRYGYTF
>many|TRBV6-2/TRBV6-3|TRBD1|TRBJ2-5
TGTGCCAGCAGTGAGACAGGGGGACAAGAGACCCAGTACTTC
CASSETGGQETQYF
>few|TRBV28|.|TRBJ1-2
TGTGCCAGCCGTCAGCCCGGGAACCTGCGGGGCTACACCTTC
CASRQPGNLRGYTF
>many|TRBV10-3|.|TRBJ2-6
TGTGCCATCAATTCGGCTGGGGCCAACGTCCTGACTTTC
CAINSAGANVLTF
>many|TRBV12-3/TRBV12-4|.|TRBJ2-3
TGTGCCAGCAGCTACCGGGATACGCAGTATTTT
CASSYRDTQYF
>.|TRBV20-1|.|TRBJ2-5
TGCAGTGCTAGATATCGGAGTCAAGAGACCCAGTACTTC
CSARYRSQETQYF